The TCR beta chain under discussion was sequenced for a study of T cell responses to AZD1222 COVID-19 vaccine (dated by TCRdb to 2020 to 2022). The study in broad terms: AZD1222 recipients with second doses at about 4 weeks or about 12 weeks were pooled, because spike-specific TCR depth and breadth did not differ between schedules. TCR sequencing covered 230 to 250 trial participants: 207 given two doses of AZD1222 and around 25 given two doses of MenACWY control vaccine. Trial participants were enrolled into age subgroups of 18-55, 56-69 and 70-plus years, which contained about 150, 28 and 57 TCR-sequenced participants, respectively.

Reading the label with the study, this specimen's time point is: baseline before first vaccination. The vaccinee samples were drawn from two UK trials, COV001 and COV002, one of which was a single-blind randomized controlled phase 2/3 trial testing AZD1222 (ChAdOx1 nCoV-19) in healthy adults. For TCRbeta chain sequencing, PBMC samples were collected from trial participants at day 0 and at day 28 after the second dose. The CDR3 regions of human TCRbeta chains were analyzed by immunosequencing. From the authors' description of their analysis: TCRs in the repertoires were compared against a reference library of SARS-CoV-2-specific TCRs that had been generated with the MIRA antigen-specificity platform. Breadth meant the fraction of unique TCRs that were SARS-CoV-2-associated, whereas depth meant the fraction of total T cells that were SARS-CoV-2-associated. Each spike-specific TCR was assigned to its reactive spike region and to a CD4 or CD8 class using the MIRA data. Log10-transformed breadth and depth values were compared by one-way ANOVA with Sidak's multiple comparisons tests. This is the immuneACCESS table as TCRdb keeps it, with only in-frame sequences that have V and J called. A part of the clones is gone; compared with another copy, unresolved V genes explain less than half, and the rest is unexplained. D and trimming were read from the DNA, whereas the V and J calls and clone size are those reported in that table. The sample data list some 150,000 clones, and more than 90% of these were observed just once. Together, the top ten hold roughly 5% of the sample.

Points on this clone: Its specific antigen is unknown. Base qualities are not provided; no much larger clone lies one nucleotide away.

CDR1 and CDR2, looked up from the germline V gene (reference sequence), are MNHEY and SMNVEV. The germline ends are 11 bases apart after V is trimmed by 6 bases and J by 2 bases. The CDR3 measures 13 amino acids from cysteine to phenylalanine. Of all the DNA, just the CDR3 is kept, 39 bases in frame from base 1. General conclusions and limits of the study: CD4 TCRs associated with the vaccine covered the entire spike protein, and the dominant responses were in regions 160-218 and 743-854. Most participants were white British and females outnumbered males, and the authors suggested that clonal diversity may have been underestimated. After two AZD1222 doses, spike-specific TCR breadth and depth were significantly higher than at day 0 and than in MenACWY recipients. No day 14 peak-response samples were available, so repertoires were characterized only after the peak T cell response. Conclusions about previously exposed vaccinees are limited because only five to seven AZD1222 recipients were SARS-CoV-2 seropositive at baseline. Nearly half of unique spike-specific TCRs reportedly recognized epitopes outside regions mutated in the B.1.351 and B.1.1.7 variants. The 56-69-year group was small, and its depth increase did not reach significance, likely because of low power.

This TCR came from an adult in good health. This material consisted of peripheral blood, taken on day 0 of AZD1222 vaccination. The sequence links TRBV27 to TRBJ2-7; the D gene may be TRBD1 or TRBD2, since each aligns over 6 bases. The sequenced DNA is TGTGCCAGCAGCCCAAGGGGGGCCTACGAGCAGTACTTC. It translates to CASSPRGAYEQYF.